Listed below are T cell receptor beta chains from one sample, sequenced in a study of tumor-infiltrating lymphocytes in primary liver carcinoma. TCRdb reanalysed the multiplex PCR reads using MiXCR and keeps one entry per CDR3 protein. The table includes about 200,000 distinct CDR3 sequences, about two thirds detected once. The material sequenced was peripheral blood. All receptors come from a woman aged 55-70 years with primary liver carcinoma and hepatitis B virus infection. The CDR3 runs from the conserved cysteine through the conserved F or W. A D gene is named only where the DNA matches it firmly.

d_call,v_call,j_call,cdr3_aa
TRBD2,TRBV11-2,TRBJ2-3,CVSSPGLAGPYTQYF
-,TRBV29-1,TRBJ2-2,CSVGRTNTRELFF
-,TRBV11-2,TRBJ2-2,CASSLASHHTEELFF
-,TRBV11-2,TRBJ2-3,CASSFGQTSTDTQYF
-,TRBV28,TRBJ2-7,CASSLPGREQYF
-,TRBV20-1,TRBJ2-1,CSATGTYNEQFF
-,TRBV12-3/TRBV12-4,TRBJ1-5,CASTTGNQSQHF
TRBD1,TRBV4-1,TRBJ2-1,CASSRSQGAEQFF
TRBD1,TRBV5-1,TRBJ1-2,CVSSSNRGTNYGYTF
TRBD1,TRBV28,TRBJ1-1,CASSVTGGYTEAFF
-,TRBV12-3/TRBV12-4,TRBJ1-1,CASSFGGIAEAFF
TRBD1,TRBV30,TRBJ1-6,CAWSRQGILSPLHF
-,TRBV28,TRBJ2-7,CASSSTATYEQYF
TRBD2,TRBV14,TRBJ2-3,CASSHWPGGGADTQYF
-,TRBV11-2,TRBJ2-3,CASSLDLTTTDTQYF
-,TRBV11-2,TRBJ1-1,CASSIGDRRTEASF
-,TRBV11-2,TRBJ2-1,CASSLGVGAETQFF
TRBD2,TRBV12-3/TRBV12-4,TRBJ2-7,CASSTGLAGTSYGQYF
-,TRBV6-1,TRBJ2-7,CASSEGASVSYEQYF
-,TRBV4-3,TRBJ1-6,CASSQEAQGTNSPLHF
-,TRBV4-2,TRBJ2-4,CAGSREVQTIQYF
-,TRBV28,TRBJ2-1,CASPPLDKLQYNEQFF
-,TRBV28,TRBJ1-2,CASSGHRLYGYTF
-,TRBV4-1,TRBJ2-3,CASSQVGNTDTQYF
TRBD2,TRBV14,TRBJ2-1,CASSPLGRGGSETSGSGEQFF
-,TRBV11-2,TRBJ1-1,CVSSLGDKRTEAFF
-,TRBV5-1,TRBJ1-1,CASSLVGGPDTEAFF
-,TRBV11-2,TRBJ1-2,CASSRAEPGGNYGYTF
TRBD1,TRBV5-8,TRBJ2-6,CASSLVGQGDPRVPGANVLTF
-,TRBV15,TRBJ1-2,CATSRDLGRTGGYGYTF
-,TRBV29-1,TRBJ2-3,CSVDPGTRRRDTQYF
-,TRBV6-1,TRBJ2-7,CASSGWQGGRYQYEQCF
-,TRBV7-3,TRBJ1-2,CASSPRDTTYYGYTF
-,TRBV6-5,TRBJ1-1,CASIRWDTTEAFF
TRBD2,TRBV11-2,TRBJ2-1,CASSFTSGSDNEQFF
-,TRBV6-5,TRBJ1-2,CASSYFPNHGYTF
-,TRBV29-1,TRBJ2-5,CSVAEDIQETQYF
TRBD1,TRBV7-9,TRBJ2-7,CASSFGQGDFHEQYF
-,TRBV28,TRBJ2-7,CASSQDSSVSYEQYF
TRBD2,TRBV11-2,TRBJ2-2,CTSSLGAGGLPGELFF
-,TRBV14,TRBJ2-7,CASGHFYDQYF
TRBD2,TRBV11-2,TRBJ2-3,CASQLAGSTDTQYF
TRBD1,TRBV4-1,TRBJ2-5,CASSLGDRGRTGPQETQYF
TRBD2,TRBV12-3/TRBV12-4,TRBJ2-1,CASRISGSGNEQFF
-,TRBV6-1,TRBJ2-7,CASSERAPSERVTEQYF
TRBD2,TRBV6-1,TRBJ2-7,CASSESPHLAGGYEQYF
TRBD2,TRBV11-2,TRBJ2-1,CASRTSGLDNEQLF
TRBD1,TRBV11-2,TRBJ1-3,CASSLAPRTGSGNTVYF
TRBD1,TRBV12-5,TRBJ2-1,CASAPDRGSYNEQFF
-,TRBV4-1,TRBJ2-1,CASNQNSAGYLEQFF
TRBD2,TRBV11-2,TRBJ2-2,CDSSLSGSSGGELFF
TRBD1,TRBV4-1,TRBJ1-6,CASSQPGQGIGSPLHF
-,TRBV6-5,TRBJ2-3,CASRLSGSDTQYF
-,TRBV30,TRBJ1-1,CVWSLTISTEAFF
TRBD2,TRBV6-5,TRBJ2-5,CASSLTGTRYQETQYF
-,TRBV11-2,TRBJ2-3,CASSPRISTDTQYF
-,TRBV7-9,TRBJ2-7,CASGGFRSYEQYF